These 9 T cell receptor beta chains share one sample of origin, sequenced in a study of OX40 agonist ivuxolimab in advanced cancers. TCRdb's table, derived via immunoSEQ multiplex PCR, lists solely in-frame clones and lacks some. This sample yields about 17,000 clones, of which about 90% are seen a single time; approximately 24% belongs to the top ten. Sequencing was performed on CD4+ or CD8+ T cells sorted from blood, taken in a trial of the OX40 agonist ivuxolimab. The receptor set was obtained from an adult with an advanced solid tumor such as melanoma, head and neck, liver or kidney cancer.

The J gene is TRBJ1-5, the V gene TRBV5-4, with D uncertain. V was clipped by 0 bases and J by 1 base, with 5 bases between them. CDR1 SGHNT and CDR2 YYREEE come from the germline V gene (reference sequence). The CDR3 loop spans 14 amino acids. The CDR3 nucleotides read TGTGCCAGCAGCTTGGGACCCAGCAATCAGCCCCAGCATTTT. Encoded protein: CASSLGPSNQPQHF.

The chain links TRBV7-6 to TRBJ2-1; the match to TRBD1 covers 10 bases. The CDR3 contains 16 residues. With V trimmed by 4 bases and J by 9 bases, 12 bases remained unmatched. The V gene's germline CDR1 is SGHVS and CDR2 FNYEAQ. CDR3 sequence reads: CASSSMGQGKGFEQFF. As DNA, the CDR3 is TGTGCCAGCAGCTCCATGGGACAGGGGAAAGGTTTTGAGCAGTTCTTC.

This sequence joins TRBV7-9 and TRBJ1-5; D possibly corresponds to TRBD1 (5 bases). Germline values: CDR1 SEHNR, CDR2 FQNEAQ (reference sequence). Trimming stripped 5 bases from V and 2 bases from J, with 7 bases between. There are 13 residues in the CDR3. Here the CDR3 reads CASSIGGNQPQHF. In DNA form, the CDR3 reads TGTGCCAGCAGCATAGGGGGCAATCAGCCCCAGCATTTT.

This clone appeared a single time. The rearrangement uses TRBV7-7 and TRBJ2-1, with D unclear. The CDR3 is 13 residues long. Trimming shortened V by 5 bases and J by 6 bases, and 11 bases separated the two germline ends. CDR1 SSHAT and CDR2 FNYEAQ come from the germline V gene (reference sequence). The CDR3 region has the DNA TGTGCCAGCAGCCCCGTTGTTGGCAATGAGCAGTTCTTC. The encoded protein is CASSPVVGNEQFF.

This clone was seen a handful of times. The chain couples TRBV4-2 to TRBJ2-1; D unclear. The CDR3 consists of 15 residues. V was pared by 0 bases and J by 3 bases, with 9 bases between. Germline lookup yields CDR1 LGHNA and CDR2 YNFKEQ. The DNA of the CDR3 is TGTGCCAGCAGCCAAGATCTGGCCAGCTACAATGAGCAGTTCTTC. Residues: CASSQDLASYNEQFF.

The sample holds one count of this clone. Sequence at one end of the junction differs from germline and may be a read error. The rearrangement joins TRBV15 to TRBJ2-7, with 9 nucleotides matching TRBD1. This CDR3 region has 15 residues. Germline loops: CDR1 LNHNV, CDR2 YYDKDF (reference sequence). The CDR3 DNA reads TGTGCCACCAGCTCCGAATCGTATTGGGCCGGGACAGGGACCTTC. Its protein product is CATSSESYWAGTGTF.

This clone came up once. J is TRBJ1-1 and V is TRBV5-1; weak D call: TRBD1 (6 bases). The germline V gene encodes CDR1 SGHRS and CDR2 YFSETQ. The length of the CDR3 is 14 residues. Trimming took off 4 bases at V and 4 bases at J, with 14 bases between the two ends. CDR3 amino acids: CASSRNRVGTEAFF. For the CDR3, the DNA is TGCGCCAGCAGCAGAAACAGGGTGGGCACTGAAGCTTTCTTT.

J is TRBJ1-2 and V is TRBV4-1, with a weak D call TRBD1 (6 bases). The CDR3 extends over 17 amino acids. The germline CDR1 and CDR2 sequences are MGHRA and YSYEKL. The germline V and J ends were trimmed by 1 base and 0 bases, with 15 bases remaining between them. This CDR3 reads CASSQVWTVQSNYGYTF. CDR3 DNA sequence: TGCGCCAGCAGCCAAGTGTGGACAGTCCAATCTAACTATGGCTACACCTTC.

In its sample, this clone was seen once. The gene calls are TRBV27 and TRBJ1-2; 8 bases are a match to TRBD1. Germline CDR1 and CDR2: MNHEY and SMNVEV (reference sequence). The CDR3 length is 15 residues. The V segment lost 0 bases and the J segment 6 bases; nucleotides outside the gene matches: 6. The CDR3 DNA sequence: TGTGCCAGCAGTTTATCGTCGGACAGGGTTGATGGCTACACCTTC. Encoded protein: CASSLSSDRVDGYTF.